This TCR beta chain comes out of a study of shared T cell receptors in the human thymus. TCRdb keeps only in-frame clones here, not all; method: immunoSEQ multiplex PCR. Here the sample spans approximately 490,000 clones, about 80% being singletons. CDR3 length: 17 amino acids. The junction had 10 bases not matched to a gene; V was cut back by 1 base and J by 1 base. The germline CDR1 and CDR2 sequences are SGHDT and YYEEEE. There are a few counts of this clone. This same sample was also taken into another study, of human thymus T cells. This second report adds: The thymus was resected at corrective cardiac surgery.

Specimen: thymocytes. The sequence was collected from a boy in the first two years of life with a congenital heart defect. This chain joins TRBV5-6 and TRBJ1-2; 7 bases align to TRBD1. As DNA, the CDR3 is TGTGCCAGCAGCTTGATCAGGGGGACACGCCATAACTATGGCTACACCTTC. Its translation is CASSLIRGTRHNYGYTF.